A selection of T cell receptor beta chains follows, all from one sample in a study of stem cell transplantation in POMP-related autoinflammatory disease. The assay was immunoSEQ multiplex PCR, and TCRdb's table has in-frame clones only and misses some. The data show roughly 7,000 clones, roughly four fifths seen once. What was sequenced was a CXCR5-defined cell subset from PBMCs. Receptors were obtained from a human donor in good health. The CDR3 runs from the conserved cysteine through the conserved F or W. The D gene is left open where the match is weak. Expanded clones get a size class; other rows say once, few or many, or leave the size out.

length	D	J	V	size	CDR3	DNA
15	.	TRBJ2-2	TRBV21-1	.	CASGQRKEVSGELFF	TGTGCCAGCGGGCAACGGAAAGAGGTGTCCGGGGAGCTGTTTTTT
14	TRBD2	TRBJ2-1	TRBV29-1	.	CSGYGTSGGNEQFF	TGCAGCGGGTACGGGACTAGCGGGGGCAATGAGCAGTTCTTC
15	TRBD1	TRBJ1-1	TRBV18	.	CASSEPGQGRTEAFF	TGTGCCAGCTCTGAACCGGGACAGGGAAGAACTGAAGCTTTCTTT
17	TRBD2	TRBJ2-3	TRBV28	.	CASSLGGTSGGTDTQYF	TGTGCCAGCAGTCTTGGGGGCACTAGCGGGGGGACAGATACGCAGTATTTT
18	TRBD1	TRBJ2-5	TRBV11-3	.	CASSLKTDDGTGNETQYF	TGTGCCAGCAGCTTAAAAACTGACGACGGGACAGGGAATGAGACCCAGTACTTC
13	.	TRBJ2-2	TRBV5-8	.	CASSLLRAGELFF	TGTGCCAGCAGCTTGCTGAGGGCCGGGGAGCTGTTTTTT
13	.	TRBJ1-1	TRBV2	few	CASKGHPEGEAFF	TGTGCCAGCAAGGGACATCCGGAAGGGGAAGCTTTCTTT
12	.	TRBJ1-1	TRBV5-6	.	CASSRQYTEAFF	TGTGCCAGCAGCCGACAGTACACTGAAGCTTTCTTT
13	.	TRBJ1-2	TRBV9	.	CASSVEFNYGYTF	TGTGCCAGCAGCGTAGAATTTAACTATGGCTACACCTTC
16	TRBD2	TRBJ2-1	TRBV6-6	.	CASSYTGGGGYNEQFF	TGTGCCAGCAGTTACACTGGCGGGGGGGGCTACAATGAGCAGTTCTTC